This TCR beta chain was captured in a study of identical twins. This clonotype was seen more than once but under ten times. V was shortened by 5 bases and J by 5 bases, with 11 bases between the two germline ends. The CDR3 contains 13 residues. Per germline, CDR1 SGHTA and CDR2 FQGTGA. Template switching added a universal primer binding site, and final cDNA carried unique molecular identifiers. TCRdb independently ran MiXCR on the 5' RACE reads; one entry per CDR3 protein. This sample yields fewer than 450,000 distinct CDR3 sequences, of which around 9% are seen a single time; approximately 8.9% belongs to the top ten.

J is TRBJ2-3 and V is TRBV7-3; a possible D gene is TRBD1 (6 bases). This receptor was obtained from a woman in her fifties or sixties in good health. Sequenced input: naive T cells sorted from blood. CDR3 sequence: CASSPGGGDTQYF. Here the CDR3 DNA reads TGTGCCAGCAGCCCTGGGGGCGGAGATACGCAGTATTTT.